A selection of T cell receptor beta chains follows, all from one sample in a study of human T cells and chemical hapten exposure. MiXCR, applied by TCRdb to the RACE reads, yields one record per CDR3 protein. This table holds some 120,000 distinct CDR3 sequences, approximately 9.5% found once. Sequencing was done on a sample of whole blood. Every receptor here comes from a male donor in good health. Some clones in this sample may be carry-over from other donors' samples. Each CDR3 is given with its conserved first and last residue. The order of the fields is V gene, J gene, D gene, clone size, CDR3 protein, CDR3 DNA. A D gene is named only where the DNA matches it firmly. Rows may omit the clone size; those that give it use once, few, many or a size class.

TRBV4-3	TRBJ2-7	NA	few	CASSQDFLRGHSEQYF	TGCGCCAGCAGCCAAGATTTTCTTCGTGGTCATTCCGAGCAGTACTTC
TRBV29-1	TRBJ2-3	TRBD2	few	CSVETASGLIDTQYF	TGCAGCGTTGAAACGGCTAGCGGGTTGATAGATACGCAGTATTTT
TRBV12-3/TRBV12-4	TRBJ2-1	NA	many	CASSLIWSTNEQFF	TGTGCCAGCAGCTTAATTTGGTCTACCAATGAGCAGTTCTTC
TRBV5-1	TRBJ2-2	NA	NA	CASARNLDGTKAGELFF	TGCGCCAGCGCCAGAAACCTCGATGGCACGAAGGCCGGGGAGCTGTTTTTT
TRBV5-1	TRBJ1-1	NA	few	CASSQTPMNTEAFF	TGCGCCAGCAGCCAGACACCGATGAACACTGAAGCTTTCTTT
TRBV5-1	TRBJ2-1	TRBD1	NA	CASSLRQGVTGGYNEQFF	TGCGCCAGCAGCTTGCGACAGGGGGTGACTGGGGGCTACAATGAGCAGTTCTTC
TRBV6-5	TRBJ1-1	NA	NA	CASSYLQGTEAFF	TGTGCCAGCAGTTACCTCCAGGGTACTGAAGCTTTCTTT
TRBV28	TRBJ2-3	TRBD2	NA	CASSPALAGPSTDTQYF	TGTGCCAGCAGTCCTGCCCTAGCGGGACCTAGCACAGATACGCAGTATTTT
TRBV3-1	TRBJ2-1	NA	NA	CARSQGLPSSPEQFF	TGTGCCAGAAGCCAAGGTCTCCCTAGCAGTCCTGAGCAGTTCTTC
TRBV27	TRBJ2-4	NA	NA	CASSFKVLSGNLAKNIQYF	TGTGCCAGCAGTTTTAAGGTGTTATCCGGGAACCTAGCCAAAAACATTCAGTACTTC
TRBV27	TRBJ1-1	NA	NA	CASSFGDEAFF	TGTGCCAGCAGTTTCGGTGATGAAGCTTTCTTT
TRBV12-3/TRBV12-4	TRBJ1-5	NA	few	CASSLSPAGRQPQHF	TGTGCCAGCAGCCTGTCCCCGGCGGGACGTCAGCCCCAGCATTTT
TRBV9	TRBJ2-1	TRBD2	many	CASSVGEGVILGEQFF	TGTGCCAGCAGCGTAGGGGAGGGAGTGATTTTAGGTGAGCAGTTCTTC
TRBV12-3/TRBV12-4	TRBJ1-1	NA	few	CASSLIRAGWTEAFF	TGTGCCAGCAGTTTAATCCGGGCAGGGTGGACTGAAGCTTTCTTT
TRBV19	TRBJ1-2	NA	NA	CASSTQSHYGYTF	TGTGCCAGTAGTACGCAGTCCCACTATGGCTACACCTTC
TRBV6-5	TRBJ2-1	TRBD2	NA	CASSGTSGIYNEQFF	TGTGCCAGCAGTGGGACTAGCGGGATTTACAATGAGCAGTTCTTC
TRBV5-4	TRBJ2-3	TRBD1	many	CASSSSGTGLGSTQYF	TGTGCCAGCAGCTCTTCCGGGACAGGGCTTGGTTCTACGCAGTATTTT
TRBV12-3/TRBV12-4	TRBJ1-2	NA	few	CASSLLGTIYGYTF	TGTGCCAGCAGTTTGCTGGGAACGATCTATGGCTACACCTTC
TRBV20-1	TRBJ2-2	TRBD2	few	CSAWLAGDTGELFF	TGCAGTGCTTGGCTAGCGGGAGACACCGGGGAGCTGTTTTTT
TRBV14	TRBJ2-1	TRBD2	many	CASSQDTSGFYNEQFF	TGTGCCAGCAGCCAAGACACTAGCGGGTTCTACAATGAGCAGTTCTTC
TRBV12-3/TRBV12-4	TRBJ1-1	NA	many	CASSSQMNTEAFF	TGTGCCAGCAGTTCACAGATGAACACTGAAGCTTTCTTT
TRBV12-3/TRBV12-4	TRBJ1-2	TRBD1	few	CASSPGQGFYGYTF	TGTGCCAGCAGTCCCGGACAGGGGTTCTATGGCTACACCTTC
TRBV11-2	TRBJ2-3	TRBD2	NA	CASSSTSGSGYAQYF	TGTGCCAGCAGCTCAACTAGCGGGAGTGGGTATGCGCAGTATTTT
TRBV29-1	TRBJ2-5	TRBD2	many	CSTLGRAETQYF	TGCAGCACCCTGGGGAGGGCTGAGACCCAGTACTTC
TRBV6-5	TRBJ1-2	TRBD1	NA	CASSEGQGLNGYTF	TGTGCCAGCAGCGAGGGACAGGGGTTGAATGGCTACACCTTC
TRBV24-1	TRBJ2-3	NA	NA	CATSDRRGGEDTQYF	TGTGCCACCAGTGATAGGAGAGGGGGAGAAGATACGCAGTATTTT
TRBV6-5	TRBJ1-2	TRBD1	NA	CASSYSRGQGALGYGYTF	TGTGCCAGCAGTTACTCGAGAGGACAGGGGGCTTTAGGCTATGGCTACACCTTC
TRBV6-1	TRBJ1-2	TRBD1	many	CASSERNHRGNYGYTF	TGTGCCAGCAGTGAGCGGAACCACAGGGGTAACTATGGCTACACCTTC
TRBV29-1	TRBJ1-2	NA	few	CSVVGDYGYTF	TGCAGCGTTGTGGGGGACTATGGCTACACCTTC
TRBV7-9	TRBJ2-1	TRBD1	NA	CASSPTYRGHEQFF	TGTGCCAGCAGCCCGACCTACAGGGGACATGAGCAGTTCTTC
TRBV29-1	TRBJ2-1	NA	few	CSVALAGYNEQFF	TGCAGCGTTGCTTTGGCGGGATACAATGAGCAGTTCTTC